These 15 T cell receptor beta chains were all obtained from the same sample, sequenced in a study of blood T cell repertoires in COVID-19. Profiling relied on immunoSEQ multiplex PCR, and the TCRdb table lists in-frame clones only, not all of them. Altogether some 70,000 clones are present, roughly 77% being singletons, with the ten largest covering roughly 0.83%. The sample taken for sequencing was peripheral blood. The receptors shown here come from a woman in her seventies with acute or convalescent COVID-19.

The chain joins TRBV7-9 to TRBJ2-3, with D uncertain. CDR1 SEHNR and CDR2 FQNEAQ come from the germline V gene (reference sequence). V gave up 3 bases and J gave up 2 bases, with 12 bases separating them. The CDR3 extends over 15 amino acids. For the CDR3, the DNA is TGTGCCAGCAGCTTTCTTTTGACTGACACAGATACGCAGTATTTT. Residues: CASSFLLTDTDTQYF.

The chain couples TRBV19 to TRBJ1-1, with no clear D. The CDR3 runs to 11 residues. Germline V gives CDR1 LNHDA, CDR2 SQIVND (reference sequence). V was clipped by 5 bases and J by 7 bases, with 8 bases between them. CDR3 nucleotides: TGTGCCAGTAGTTGGTACAGTGAAGCTTTCTTT. This codes for CASSWYSEAFF. The full variable domain, its missing parts supplied by reference TRBV19 and TRBJ1-1, is DGGITQSPKYLFRKEGQNVTLSCEQNLNHDAMYWYRQDPGQGLRLIYYSQIVNDFQKGDIAEGYSVSREKKESFPLTVTSAQKNPTAFYLCASSWYSEAFFGQGTRLTVV.

This clone was counted once. J is TRBJ1-6 and V is TRBV18; unclear D gene. The germline CDR1 and CDR2 sequences are KGHSH and LQKENI. Trimming cost V 6 bases and J 10 bases, with 10 bases left between them. CDR3 length: 12 residues. In DNA, the CDR3 is TGTGCCAGCTCTGGGGAGGACTCACCCCTCCACTTT. Its translation is CASSGEDSPLHF. The complete variable domain, with remaining parts taken from reference TRBV18 and TRBJ1-6, reads NAGVMQNPRHLVRRRGQEARLRCSPMKGHSHVYWYRQLPEEGLKFMVYLQKENIIDESGMPKERFSAEFPKEGPSILRIQQVVRGDSAAYFCASSGEDSPLHFGNGTRLTVT.

The chain is built from TRBV4-3 and TRBJ1-1; a possible D gene is TRBD1 (6 bases). Germline-derived CDR1 and CDR2 are LGHNA and YSLEER. Trimming cost V 0 bases and J 5 bases, with 13 bases left between them. CDR3 size: 15 residues. CDR3 sequence: CASSQDQGQKTEAFF. Written as DNA, the CDR3 is TGCGCCAGCAGCCAAGATCAGGGGCAAAAGACTGAAGCTTTCTTT.

This clone was picked up a small number of times. The chain has TRBV5-1 and TRBJ1-5; the match to TRBD1 covers 7 bases. CDR3 length: 15 amino acids. Germline CDR1 is SGHRS and CDR2 is YFSETQ. With V trimmed by 1 base and J by 0 bases, 1 base remained unmatched. The CDR3 is CASSLWTGSNQPQHF. The CDR3 DNA reads as TGCGCCAGCAGCTTGTGGACAGGTAGCAATCAGCCCCAGCATTTT.

The genes are TRBV18 and TRBJ1-4; D not resolved. Germline values: CDR1 KGHSH, CDR2 LQKENI. This CDR3 has 15 amino acids. The V gene lost 2 bases and the J gene lost 12 bases, with 19 bases spanning the gap. The CDR3 loop is CASSPEVGGPSELFF. CDR3 sequence (DNA): TGTGCCAGCTCACCAGAGGTAGGAGGACCCTCAGAACTGTTTTTT.

The chain employs TRBV6-2 or TRBV6-3 and TRBJ1-5, with TRBD1 matching over 8 bases. Trimming took 5 bases from V and 5 from J; bases not matched to a gene: 8. The CDR3 covers 15 residues. The germline V gene encodes CDR1 MNHEY and CDR2 SVGEGT. The CDR3 loop reads CASSHRQGTDQPQHF. CDR3 nucleotides: TGTGCCAGCAGTCACCGACAGGGGACCGATCAGCCCCAGCATTTT.

V usage is TRBV3-1 (or the pseudogene TRBV3-2) and J usage is TRBJ1-4; 9 bases fit TRBD1. Germline assignment: CDR1 LGHDT and CDR2 YNNKEL (reference sequence). Trimming cost V 0 bases and J 6 bases; bases outside gene matches: 8. The CDR3 spans 17 residues. CDR3 region: CASSQDFMGQGYEKLFF. The CDR3 region has the DNA TGTGCCAGCAGCCAAGATTTTATGGGACAGGGATATGAAAAACTGTTTTTT.

The chain combines TRBV5-1 with TRBJ1-1; unclear D gene. The CDR3 consists of 14 residues. Trimming left V 1 base short and J 1 base short, with 8 bases between. CDR1 SGHRS and CDR2 YFSETQ come from the germline V gene. CDR3 residues: CASSLLEPNTEAFF. DNA for the CDR3: TGCGCCAGCAGCTTGTTGGAGCCGAACACTGAAGCTTTCTTT.

The gene calls are TRBV7-9 and TRBJ2-5, with 7 bases that match TRBD2. Trimming removed 6 bases from V and 5 bases from J; junction bases left unmatched: 3. Germline values: CDR1 SEHNR, CDR2 FQNEAQ (reference sequence). This CDR3 comprises 12 residues. The CDR3 DNA reads as TGTGCCAGCAGGACTAGCTTTGAGACCCAGTACTTC. It translates to CASRTSFETQYF.

The rearrangement joins TRBV9 to TRBJ2-7; 11 bases are a match to TRBD2. The ends lost 4 bases at V and 0 bases at J; junction bases unmatched: 3. The CDR3 length is 15 residues. Germline V gives CDR1 SGDLS, CDR2 YYNGEE. The chain's CDR3 is CASSPGLAASYEQYF. For the CDR3, the DNA is TGTGCCAGCAGCCCGGGACTAGCGGCCTCCTACGAGCAGTACTTC.

This clone was detected a few times. The V and J genes are TRBV29-1 and TRBJ2-5, with a tentative D call TRBD1 (6 bases). The CDR3 covers 15 residues. Trimming cost V 6 bases and J 1 base, with 18 bases left between them. Germline V gives CDR1 SQVTM, CDR2 ANQGSEA. The CDR3 sequence: CSVRGDRTSQETQYF. Written as DNA, the CDR3 is TGCAGCGTCCGGGGTGACAGGACTTCCCAAGAGACCCAGTACTTC.

This chain uses TRBV20-1 with TRBJ1-2; TRBD1 is a possible D gene (6 bases). The CDR3 is 11 residues long. Germline-derived CDR1 and CDR2 are DFQATT and SNEGSKA (reference sequence). With 3 bases removed from V and 12 bases from J, the gap between germline ends came to 14 bases. CDR3 in DNA: TGCAGTGCTAGGGCCCCCGGGACAAACACCTTC. It specifies CSARAPGTNTF.

The CDR3 sequence is CAWDLAEYNEQFF. The CDR3, as DNA: TGTGCCTGGGACCTAGCGGAATACAATGAGCAGTTCTTC. The chain joins TRBV30 to TRBJ2-1; 7 bases fit TRBD2. Germline CDR1 is GTSNPN and CDR2 is SVGIG (reference sequence). Trimming removed 5 bases from V and 4 bases from J; junction bases left unmatched: 5. This CDR3 region has 13 residues.

This chain joins TRBV6-6 and TRBJ1-2; 8 nucleotides match TRBD1. Looked up from germline, CDR1 is MNHNY and CDR2 is SVGAGI (reference sequence). The trim removed 2 bases at V and 8 bases at J, leaving 10 bases unmatched. The CDR3 runs to 15 residues. CDR3: CASSYETGDLGGYTF. CDR3 nucleotide sequence: TGTGCCAGCAGTTACGAGACAGGGGACCTAGGGGGCTACACCTTC.